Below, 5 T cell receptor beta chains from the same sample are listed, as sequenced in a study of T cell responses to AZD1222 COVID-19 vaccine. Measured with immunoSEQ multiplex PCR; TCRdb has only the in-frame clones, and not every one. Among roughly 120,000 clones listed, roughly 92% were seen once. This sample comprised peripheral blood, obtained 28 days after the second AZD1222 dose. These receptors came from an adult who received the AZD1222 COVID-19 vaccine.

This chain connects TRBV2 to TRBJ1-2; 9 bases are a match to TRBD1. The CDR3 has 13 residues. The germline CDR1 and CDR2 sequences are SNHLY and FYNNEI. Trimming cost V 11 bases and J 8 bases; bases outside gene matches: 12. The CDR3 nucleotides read TGTGCCTGCAAAAAACAGGGGGCAGAGGGCTACACCTTC. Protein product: CACKKQGAEGYTF.

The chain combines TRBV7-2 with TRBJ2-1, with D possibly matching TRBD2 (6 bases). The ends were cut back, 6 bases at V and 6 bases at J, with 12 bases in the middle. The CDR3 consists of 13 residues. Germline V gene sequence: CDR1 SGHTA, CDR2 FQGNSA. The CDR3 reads CASSRVAANEQFF. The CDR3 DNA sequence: TGTGCCAGCAGTCGGGTAGCGGCCAATGAGCAGTTCTTC.

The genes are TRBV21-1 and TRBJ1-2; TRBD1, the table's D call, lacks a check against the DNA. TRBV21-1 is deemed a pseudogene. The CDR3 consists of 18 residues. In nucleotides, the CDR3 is TGTGCCAGCAGCAAAGCCGAAAACCTTCGGACAGCATACCAAGGATACACCTTC. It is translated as CASSKAENLRTAYQGYTF.

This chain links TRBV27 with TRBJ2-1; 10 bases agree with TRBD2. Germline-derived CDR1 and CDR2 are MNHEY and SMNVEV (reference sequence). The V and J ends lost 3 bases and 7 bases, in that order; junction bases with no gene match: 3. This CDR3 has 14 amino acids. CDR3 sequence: CASSLGTSANEQFF. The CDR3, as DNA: TGTGCCAGCAGTTTGGGGACTAGCGCGAATGAGCAGTTCTTC.

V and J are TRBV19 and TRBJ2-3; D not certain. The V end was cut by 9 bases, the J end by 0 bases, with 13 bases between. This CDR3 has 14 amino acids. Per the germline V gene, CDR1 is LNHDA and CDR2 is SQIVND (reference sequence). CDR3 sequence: CASSKPESTDTQYF. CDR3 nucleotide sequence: TGTGCCAGCTCCAAGCCCGAGAGCACAGATACGCAGTATTTT.